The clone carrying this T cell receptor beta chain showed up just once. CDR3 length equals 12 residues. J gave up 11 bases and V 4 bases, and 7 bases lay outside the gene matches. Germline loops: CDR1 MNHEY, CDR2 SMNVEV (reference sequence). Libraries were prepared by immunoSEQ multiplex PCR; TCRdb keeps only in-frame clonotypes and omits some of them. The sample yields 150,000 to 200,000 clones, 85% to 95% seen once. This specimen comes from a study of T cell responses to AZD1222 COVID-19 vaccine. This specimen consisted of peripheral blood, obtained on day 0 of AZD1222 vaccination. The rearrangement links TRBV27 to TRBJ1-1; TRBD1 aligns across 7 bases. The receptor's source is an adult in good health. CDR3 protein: CASSSTGAAAFF. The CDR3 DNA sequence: TGTGCCAGCAGTTCAACAGGGGCGGCGGCTTTCTTT.